The rows below give T cell receptor beta chains drawn from one sample of a study of T cell responses to AZD1222 COVID-19 vaccine. Sequenced by immunoSEQ multiplex PCR; TCRdb stores in-frame clones only, minus some. The sample has 97,000 or so clones; roughly 88% are singletons. Sequencing used peripheral blood, obtained on day 0 of AZD1222 vaccination. All receptors derive from an adult in good health. CDR3s include the opening cysteine and the closing phenylalanine or tryptophan. A D gene is named only where the DNA matches it firmly. Clone size is not always given. Where it is, it says once, few, many or a class for expanded clones.

j_gene	d_gene	v_gene	len	abundance	CDR3nt	CDR3aa
TRBJ2-1	TRBD2	TRBV9	16	.	TGTGCCAGCAGCGCAAGACTAGCGGGAGCCTACAATGAGCAGTTCTTC	CASSARLAGAYNEQFF
TRBJ1-1	.	TRBV18	14	.	TGTGCCAGCTCACCGGGGGGGCTGCGGACTGAAGCTTTCTTT	CASSPGGLRTEAFF
TRBJ1-5	.	TRBV27	13	.	TGTGCCAGCAGTTATACCGTGTATCAGCCCCAGCATTTT	CASSYTVYQPQHF
TRBJ2-1	.	TRBV6-2/TRBV6-3	14	.	TGTGCCAGCAGCCAGAGGGAGTACTACAATGAGCAGTTCTTC	CASSQREYYNEQFF
TRBJ1-5	.	TRBV20-1	15	.	TGCAGTGCTAGTGAGGCAGGGATAAACCATCAGCCCCAGCATTTT	CSASEAGINHQPQHF
TRBJ1-2	TRBD1	TRBV29-1	14	.	TGCAGCGTTGGAAAACCGGGGACAGTAGTTGGCTACACCTTC	CSVGKPGTVVGYTF
TRBJ2-3	TRBD2	TRBV5-1	16	.	TGCGCCAGCAGCTCCCCCGGGACTAGCGGGCCAGATACGCAGTATTTT	CASSSPGTSGPDTQYF
TRBJ1-2	TRBD1	TRBV15	16	.	TGTGCCACCTCACTTGGGGGGACAGGGATGAACTATGGCTACACCTTC	CATSLGGTGMNYGYTF
TRBJ2-1	.	TRBV5-8	14	.	TGTGCCACCTCAGCAGGAGGCTCCTACAATGAGCAGTTCTTC	CATSAGGSYNEQFF
TRBJ2-2	.	TRBV6-5	15	.	TGTGCCAGCAGTTATGGCAGGGCGAACACCGGGGAGCTGTTTTTT	CASSYGRANTGELFF
TRBJ2-2	.	TRBV7-2	14	.	TGTGCCAGCAGCTTAAAACAACCCACCGGGGAGCTGTTTTTT	CASSLKQPTGELFF
TRBJ1-5	.	TRBV30	13	.	TGTGCCTGGAGTGTGGGTAGGAATCAGCCCCAGCATTTT	CAWSVGRNQPQHF
TRBJ1-2	TRBD1	TRBV5-1	13	.	TGCGCCAGCGGACAGGGACGTTCCTATGGCTACACCTTC	CASGQGRSYGYTF
TRBJ2-1	TRBD2	TRBV7-3	19	.	TGTGCCAGCAGCGGTTTCACTAGCGGGAGTAGAAGCTCCTACAATGAGCAGTTCTTC	CASSGFTSGSRSSYNEQFF
TRBJ1-5	TRBD1	TRBV28	15	.	TGTGCCAGCAGTCTGGGACAGGGAAGCAATCAGCCCCAGCATTTT	CASSLGQGSNQPQHF
TRBJ2-7	.	TRBV5-1	16	once	TGCGCCAGCAGCTTCCGGGGGAACAGGGGTCTTCAGGAGCAGTACTTC	CASSFRGNRGLQEQYF
TRBJ2-6	.	TRBV14	14	.	TGTGCCAGCAGCCAGATCTCTGGGGCCAACGTCCTGACTTTC	CASSQISGANVLTF
TRBJ1-3	.	TRBV6-1	17	.	TGTGCCAGCAGTGTTGATGTAAGGGAATACTCTGGAAACACCATATATTTT	CASSVDVREYSGNTIYF
TRBJ1-1	.	TRBV10-3	12	.	TGTGCCATCAGTGAGTCAGGGCCTGAAGCTTTCTTT	CAISESGPEAFF
TRBJ1-1	.	TRBV23-1	15	.	TGCGCCAGCAGTCAATCGAAGTGTCTAAGGGGCGAAGCTTTCTTT	CASSQSKCLRGEAFF
TRBJ1-1	.	TRBV15	17	.	TGTGCCACCAGCCAACTTGGGGGGAAGGCGTCGAACACTGAAGCTTTCTTT	CATSQLGGKASNTEAFF
TRBJ2-5	TRBD1	TRBV7-2	18	.	TGTGCCAGCAGCTACCCCGGCGCGTGGACAGGGTACCAAGAGACCCAGTACTTC	CASSYPGAWTGYQETQYF
TRBJ1-4	.	TRBV3-1/TRBV3-2	16	.	TGTGCCAGCAGCCAGCGGGGCACCCCAACTAATGAAAAACTGTTTTTT	CASSQRGTPTNEKLFF
TRBJ1-5	.	TRBV28	17	.	TGTGCCAGCATCCGAAGGCGGGCAGGGTATAGCAATCAGCCCCAGCATTTT	CASIRRRAGYSNQPQHF
TRBJ1-6	.	TRBV5-1	14	.	TGCGCCAGCAGCTTAGGGGGTATTGATTCACCCCTCCACTTT	CASSLGGIDSPLHF
TRBJ1-3	.	TRBV12-3/TRBV12-4	13	.	TGTGCCAGCAGGGGGCCTGGGGGAAACACCATATATTTT	CASRGPGGNTIYF
TRBJ2-5	TRBD1	TRBV5-6	16	.	TGTGCCAGCAGCGAGACGGACAGGGGGCGCGGGGAGACCCAGTACTTC	CASSETDRGRGETQYF
TRBJ2-7	.	TRBV12-3/TRBV12-4	12	once	TGTGCCAGCAGTTTTGGGGAGTACGAGCAGTACTTC	CASSFGEYEQYF
TRBJ2-7	TRBD2	TRBV30	14	.	TGTGCCTGGAGTGTAGCTGGGACTACATACGAGCAGTACTTC	CAWSVAGTTYEQYF
TRBJ2-7	TRBD2	TRBV7-2	13	.	TGTGCCAGCAGCTTTAGGCCTAGCGGAATCGCCTACTTC	CASSFRPSGIAYF
TRBJ2-7	TRBD2	TRBV7-8	13	.	TGTGCCAGCAGCTTCGGCGGGAGCTACGAGCAGTACTTC	CASSFGGSYEQYF
TRBJ1-1	.	TRBV5-1	13	.	TGCGCCAGCAGCGTGACGCAGGGCACTGAAGCTTTCTTT	CASSVTQGTEAFF
TRBJ2-3	.	TRBV4-1	16	.	TGCGCCAGCAGCCAAGTCCTTGGAACTAGGGCAGATACGCAGTATTTT	CASSQVLGTRADTQYF
TRBJ1-3	.	TRBV10-3	15	once	TGTGCCATCAGTGAGTTTAGGGACCCTGGAAACACCATATATTTT	CAISEFRDPGNTIYF
TRBJ1-6	.	TRBV28	15	.	TGTGCCAGCACCCACGGGGGTAGGGACAATTCACCCCTCCACTTT	CASTHGGRDNSPLHF
TRBJ2-2	.	TRBV19	15	.	TGTGCCAGTAGTATGGTCGGGGGGAACACCGGGGAGCTGTTTTTT	CASSMVGGNTGELFF
TRBJ2-2	.	TRBV5-1	13	.	TGCGCCAGCAGTGATTTTGTTGCCGGGGAGCTGTTTTTT	CASSDFVAGELFF
TRBJ1-4	.	TRBV6-5	14	.	TGTGCCAGCAGTAGAGGGAGTCTTGAAGAAAAACTGTTTTTT	CASSRGSLEEKLFF
TRBJ2-1	TRBD2	TRBV30	17	.	TGTGCCTGGAGTTCTTGGACTAGCGGGAGGGGTGGGAATGAGCAGTTCTTC	CAWSSWTSGRGGNEQFF
TRBJ1-1	.	TRBV5-1	16	.	TGCGCCAGCAGCTTGGTGGCAACCGCACAGAACACTGAAGCTTTCTTT	CASSLVATAQNTEAFF
TRBJ2-7	.	TRBV30	14	.	TGTGCCTGCCCCAGGGGGGCCACCTCCTACGAGCAGTACTTC	CACPRGATSYEQYF
TRBJ1-2	.	TRBV6-5	13	.	TGTGCCAGCAGGACAGATTCTAACTATGGCTACACCTTC	CASRTDSNYGYTF
TRBJ2-2	.	TRBV27	15	.	TGTGCCAGCAGTCCACGATGGGACCTCACCGGGGAGCTGTTTTTT	CASSPRWDLTGELFF
TRBJ2-7	TRBD1	TRBV19	13	.	TGTGCCAGTAGTGTCAGGGGGTCCTACGAGCAGTACTTC	CASSVRGSYEQYF
TRBJ1-6	TRBD1	TRBV6-5	14	.	TGTGCCAGCAGTTCACAGGGGGCCGATTCACCCCTCCACTTT	CASSSQGADSPLHF
TRBJ2-3	TRBD1	TRBV28	17	.	TGTGCCAGCATCTCGGGGTCCGGGACAGTTAGCACAGATACGCAGTATTTT	CASISGSGTVSTDTQYF